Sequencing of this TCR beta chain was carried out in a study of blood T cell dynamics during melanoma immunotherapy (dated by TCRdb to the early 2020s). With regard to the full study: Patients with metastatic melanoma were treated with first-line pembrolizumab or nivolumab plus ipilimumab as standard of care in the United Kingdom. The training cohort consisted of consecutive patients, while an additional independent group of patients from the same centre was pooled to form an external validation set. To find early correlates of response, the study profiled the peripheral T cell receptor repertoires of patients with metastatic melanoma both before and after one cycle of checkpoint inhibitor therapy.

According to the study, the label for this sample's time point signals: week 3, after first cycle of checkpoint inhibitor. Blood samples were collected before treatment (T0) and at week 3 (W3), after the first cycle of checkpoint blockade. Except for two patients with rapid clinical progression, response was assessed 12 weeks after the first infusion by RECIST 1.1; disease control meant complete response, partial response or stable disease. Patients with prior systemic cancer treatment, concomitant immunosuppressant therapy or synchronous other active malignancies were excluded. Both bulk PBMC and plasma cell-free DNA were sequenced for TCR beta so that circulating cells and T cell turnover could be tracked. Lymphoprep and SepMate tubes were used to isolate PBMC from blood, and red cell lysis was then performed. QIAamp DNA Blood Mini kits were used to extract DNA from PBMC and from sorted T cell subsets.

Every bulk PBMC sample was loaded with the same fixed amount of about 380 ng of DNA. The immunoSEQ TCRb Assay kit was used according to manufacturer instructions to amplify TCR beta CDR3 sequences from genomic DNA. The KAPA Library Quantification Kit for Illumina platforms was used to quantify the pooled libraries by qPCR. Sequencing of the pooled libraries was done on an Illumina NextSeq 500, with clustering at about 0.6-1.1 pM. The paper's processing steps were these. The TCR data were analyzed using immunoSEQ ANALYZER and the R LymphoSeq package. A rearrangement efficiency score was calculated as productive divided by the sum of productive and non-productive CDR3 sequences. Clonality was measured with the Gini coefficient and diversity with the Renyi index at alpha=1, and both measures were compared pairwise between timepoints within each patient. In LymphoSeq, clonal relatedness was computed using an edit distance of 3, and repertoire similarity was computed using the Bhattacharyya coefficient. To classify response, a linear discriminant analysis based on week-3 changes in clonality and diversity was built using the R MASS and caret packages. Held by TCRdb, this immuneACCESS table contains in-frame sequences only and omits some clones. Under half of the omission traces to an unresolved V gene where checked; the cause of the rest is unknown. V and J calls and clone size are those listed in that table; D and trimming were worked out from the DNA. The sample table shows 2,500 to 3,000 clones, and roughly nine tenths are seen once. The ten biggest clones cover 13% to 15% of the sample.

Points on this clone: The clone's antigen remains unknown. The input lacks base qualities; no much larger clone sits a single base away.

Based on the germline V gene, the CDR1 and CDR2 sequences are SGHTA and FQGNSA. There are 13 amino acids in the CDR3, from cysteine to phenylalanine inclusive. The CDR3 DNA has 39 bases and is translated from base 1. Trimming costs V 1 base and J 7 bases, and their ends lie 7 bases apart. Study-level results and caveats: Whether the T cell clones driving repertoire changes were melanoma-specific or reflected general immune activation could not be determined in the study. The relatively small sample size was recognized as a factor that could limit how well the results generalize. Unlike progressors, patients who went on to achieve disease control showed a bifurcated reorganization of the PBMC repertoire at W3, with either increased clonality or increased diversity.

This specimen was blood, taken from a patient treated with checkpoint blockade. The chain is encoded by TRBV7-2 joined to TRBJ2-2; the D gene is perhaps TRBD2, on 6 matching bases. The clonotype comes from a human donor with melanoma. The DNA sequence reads TGTGCCAGCAGCTTAGTCGGGGGCGGGGAGCTGTTTTTT. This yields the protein CASSLVGGGELFF.